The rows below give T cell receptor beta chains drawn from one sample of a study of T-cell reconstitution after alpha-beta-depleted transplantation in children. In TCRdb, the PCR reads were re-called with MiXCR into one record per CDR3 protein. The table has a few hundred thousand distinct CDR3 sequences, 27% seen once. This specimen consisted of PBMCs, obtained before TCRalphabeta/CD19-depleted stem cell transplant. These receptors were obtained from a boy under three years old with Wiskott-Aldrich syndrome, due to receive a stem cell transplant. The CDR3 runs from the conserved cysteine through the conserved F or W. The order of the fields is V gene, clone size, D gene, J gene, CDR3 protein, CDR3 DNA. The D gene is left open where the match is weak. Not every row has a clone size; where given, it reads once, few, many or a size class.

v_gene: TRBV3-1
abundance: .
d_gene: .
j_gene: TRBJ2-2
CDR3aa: CASSQVGIGELFF
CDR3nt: TGTGCCAGCAGCCAAGTGGGCATCGGGGAGCTGTTTTTT

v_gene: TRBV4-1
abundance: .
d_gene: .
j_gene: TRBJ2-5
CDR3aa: CASSQEGGRLQETQYF
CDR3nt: TGCGCCAGCAGCCAAGAAGGGGGACGGCTCCAAGAGACCCAGTACTTC

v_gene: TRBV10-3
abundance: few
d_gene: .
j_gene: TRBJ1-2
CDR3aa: CAISDRGGYTF
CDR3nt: TGTGCCATCAGTGACAGGGGCGGCTACACCTTC

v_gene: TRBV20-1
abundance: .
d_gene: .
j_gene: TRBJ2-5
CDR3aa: CSARGRFTQYF
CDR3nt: TGCAGTGCTAGAGGGAGGTTCACCCAGTACTTC

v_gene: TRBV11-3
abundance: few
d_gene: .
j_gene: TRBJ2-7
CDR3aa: CASSLELAFQGYEQYF
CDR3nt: TGTGCCAGCAGCTTAGAGTTGGCGTTCCAGGGCTACGAGCAGTACTTC

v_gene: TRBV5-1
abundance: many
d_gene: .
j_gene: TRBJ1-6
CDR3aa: CASSLDNSPLHF
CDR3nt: TGTGCCAGCAGCTTAGACAATTCACCCCTCCACTTT

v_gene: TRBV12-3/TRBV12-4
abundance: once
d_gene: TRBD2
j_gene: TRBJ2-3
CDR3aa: CASSAPGLAKSTDTQYF
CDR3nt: TGTGCCAGCAGTGCCCCCGGACTAGCGAAAAGCACAGATACGCAGTATTTT

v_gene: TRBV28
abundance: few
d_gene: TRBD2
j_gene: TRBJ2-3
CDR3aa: CASTLAGGGPDTQYF
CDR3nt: TGTGCCAGCACCTTAGCGGGAGGGGGCCCAGATACGCAGTATTTT

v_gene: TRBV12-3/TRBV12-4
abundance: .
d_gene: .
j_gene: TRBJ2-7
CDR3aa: CASSPPLASVYEQYF
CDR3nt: TGTGCCAGCAGCCCTCCCCTAGCGAGCGTCTACGAGCAGTACTTC

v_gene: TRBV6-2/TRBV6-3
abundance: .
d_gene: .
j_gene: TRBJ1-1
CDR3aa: CASSYGGARNTEAFF
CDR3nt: TGTGCCAGCAGTTACGGGGGGGCCCGGAACACTGAAGCTTTCTTT

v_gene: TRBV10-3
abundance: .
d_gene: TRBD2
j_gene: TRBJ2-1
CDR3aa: CAIGPSGANNEQFF
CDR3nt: TGTGCCATCGGTCCTAGCGGGGCCAACAATGAGCAGTTCTTC

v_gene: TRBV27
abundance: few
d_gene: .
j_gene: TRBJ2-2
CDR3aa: CASSLTLDTGELFF
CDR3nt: TGTGCCAGCAGTTTAACCCTGGACACCGGGGAGCTGTTTTTT

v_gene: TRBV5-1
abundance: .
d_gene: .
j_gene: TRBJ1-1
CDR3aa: CASSNPGRNTEAFF
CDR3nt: TGCGCCAGCAGCAACCCGGGACGAAACACTGAAGCTTTCTTT

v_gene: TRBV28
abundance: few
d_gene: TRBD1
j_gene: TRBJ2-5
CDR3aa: CASRVGGEETQYF
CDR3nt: TGTGCCAGCAGGGTAGGGGGCGAAGAGACCCAGTACTTC

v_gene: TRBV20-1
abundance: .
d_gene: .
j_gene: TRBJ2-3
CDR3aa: CSARDPWTGSNTDTQYF
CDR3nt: TGCAGTGCTAGAGATCCCTGGACTGGGTCAAACACAGATACGCAGTATTTT